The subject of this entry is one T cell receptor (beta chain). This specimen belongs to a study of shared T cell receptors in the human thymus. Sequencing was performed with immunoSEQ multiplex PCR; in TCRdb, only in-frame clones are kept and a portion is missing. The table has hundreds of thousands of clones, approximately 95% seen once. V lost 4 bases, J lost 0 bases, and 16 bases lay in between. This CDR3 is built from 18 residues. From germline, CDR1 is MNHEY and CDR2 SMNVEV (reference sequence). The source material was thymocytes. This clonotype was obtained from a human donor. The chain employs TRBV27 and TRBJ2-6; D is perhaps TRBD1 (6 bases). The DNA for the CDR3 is TGTGCCAGCAGTTCTGGACAGCGCTACCACTCTGGGGCCAACGTCCTGACTTTC. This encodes CASSSGQRYHSGANVLTF.